This passage covers 21 T cell receptor beta chains from one sample sequenced in a study of T cell responses to AZD1222 COVID-19 vaccine (dated by TCRdb to the early 2020s). In the paper's terms, the time point label means: about 28 days (+/-7) after the second vaccine dose. Receptors were amplified or captured by the immunoSEQ multiplex PCR assay. The table was pulled from immuneACCESS by TCRdb, which kept in-frame rearrangements only. Such tables lose some clones; where checked, under half of the loss comes from unresolved V genes, and the rest has no known cause. Recorded for this sample are about 110,000 clones; about 90% of them occurred a single time. The ten largest account for around 8% of the sample. This sample comprised peripheral blood, obtained 28 days after the second AZD1222 dose. The source of these receptors is an adult who received the AZD1222 COVID-19 vaccine.

V gene TRBV3-1 (or the pseudogene TRBV3-2) combines with J gene TRBJ2-1; D not certain. The CDR3 is 13 residues long. The V end lost 0 bases, the J end lost 5 bases, and 5 bases lay between the germline ends. Germline-derived CDR1 and CDR2 are LGHDT and YNNKEL (reference sequence). The CDR3 coding sequence is TGTGCCAGCAGCCAAGATCTGAACAATGAGCAGTTCTTC. Its translation: CASSQDLNNEQFF.

The V call is TRBV29-1, the J call TRBJ2-1, with a tentative D call TRBD1 (6 bases). This CDR3 has 12 residues. Germline lookup yields CDR1 SQVTM and CDR2 ANQGSEA. Trimming shortened V by 1 base and J by 9 bases, and 10 bases separated the two germline ends. The CDR3 DNA reads as TGCAGCGTTGAAGCAACAGGGTTTGAGCAGTTCTTC. This sequence encodes CSVEATGFEQFF.

The V and J genes are TRBV2 and TRBJ1-1; no reliable D call. V was pared by 5 bases and J by 9 bases, with 10 bases between. From germline, CDR1 is SNHLY and CDR2 FYNNEI. This CDR3 has 11 amino acids. In DNA form, the CDR3 reads TGTGCCAGCAGTCTGGGCACCAAAGCTTTCTTT. Its translation: CASSLGTKAFF.

The rearrangement joins TRBV6-5 to TRBJ1-1, with 9 bases aligning to TRBD1. CDR3 size: 15 residues. The germline CDR1 and CDR2 sequences are MNHEY and SVGAGI. J gave up 5 bases and V 5 bases, and 9 bases lay outside the gene matches. DNA for the CDR3: TGTGCCAGCAGTACCCGGGGACAGGGAGGGACTGAAGCTTTCTTT. Translated, it gives CASSTRGQGGTEAFF.

This rearrangement joins TRBV6-2 or TRBV6-3 to TRBJ1-3, with 8 bases fitting TRBD1. Germline V gene lookup returns CDR1 MNHEY and CDR2 SVGEGT. The CDR3 is 15 amino acids. Losses at the gene ends were 5 bases for V and 5 bases for J; bases not matched to a gene: 8. The CDR3 loop is CASSTWTGRRNTIYF. CDR3 nucleotide sequence: TGTGCCAGCAGTACATGGACAGGGCGGAGAAACACCATATATTTT.

With respect to this clone: Its ends do not fully match the called genes, so a read error is possible. This sequence joins TRBV19 and TRBJ1-5; D perhaps matches TRBD1 (6 bases). CDR3 length: 12 amino acids. Germline CDR1 reads LNHDA; CDR2 reads SQIVND (reference sequence). The CDR3: CASTQGYQPQHF. CDR3 bases: TGTGCTAGTACCCAGGGGTACCAGCCCCAGCATTTT.

The chain couples TRBV13 to TRBJ1-5; D might be TRBD1 (5 bases). The germline V gene has CDR1 PRHDT and CDR2 FYEKMQ (reference sequence). CDR3 length: 13 amino acids. V lost 5 bases, J lost 3 bases, and 8 bases lay in between. CDR3 sequence (DNA): TGTGCCAGCAGCCCCAGGGCCAATCAGCCCCAGCATTTT. The encoded protein is CASSPRANQPQHF.

The chain has TRBV30 and TRBJ1-6; no clear D. This CDR3 spans 17 amino acids. Germline lookup yields CDR1 GTSNPN and CDR2 SVGIG (reference sequence). Trimming stripped 3 bases from V and 0 bases from J, with 15 bases between. CDR3 bases: TGTGCCTGGAGGTCGGGCAAACTAAGCTCCTATAATTCACCCCTCCACTTT. Protein product: CAWRSGKLSSYNSPLHF.

This clone was counted a single time. The chain links TRBV15 to TRBJ2-7; D not resolved. The CDR3 loop spans 16 amino acids. CDR1 LNHNV and CDR2 YYDKDF come from the germline V gene (reference sequence). Trimming shortened V by 0 bases and J by 3 bases, and 15 bases separated the two germline ends. The CDR3 nucleotides read TGTGCCACCAGCAGAGATTCTCTGGCCAGTCGCTACGAGCAGTACTTC. This sequence encodes CATSRDSLASRYEQYF.

The gene calls are TRBV21-1 and TRBJ2-3. TRBV21-1 is a pseudogene. This CDR3 comprises 16 residues. CDR3 nucleotides: TGTGCCAGCAGCAAAGCGGCCGGGGCCGACACAGATACGCAGTATTTT. The encoded protein is CASSKAAGADTDTQYF.

This clone was detected only once. At one of its ends the junction is not consistent with the germline gene, which may arise from a read error. The rearrangement uses TRBV5-4 and TRBJ1-2; D uncertain. CDR3 size: 14 residues. The germline CDR1 and CDR2 sequences are SGHNT and YYREEE (reference sequence). This CDR3 is CASTLDRLDYGYTF. Here the CDR3 DNA reads TGTGCCAGCACCTTGGACCGACTTGACTATGGCTACACCTTC. Based on the CDR3 plus reference TRBV5-4 and TRBJ1-2, the full variable domain is ETGVTQSPTHLIKTRGQQVTLRCSSQSGHNTVSWYQQALGQGPQFIFQYYREEENGRGNFPPRFSGLQFPNYSSELNVNALELDDSALYLCASTLDRLDYGYTFGSGTRLTVV.

V usage is TRBV5-6 and J usage is TRBJ1-6; D not certain. The germline V gene encodes CDR1 SGHDT and CDR2 YYEEEE. This CDR3 region has 16 residues. V was shortened by 0 bases and J by 0 bases, with 7 bases between the two germline ends. In nucleotides, the CDR3 is TGTGCCAGCAGCTTGGCCGCGGGCTCCTATAATTCACCCCTCCACTTT. Residues: CASSLAAGSYNSPLHF. The full variable domain, rest sourced from reference TRBV5-6 and TRBJ1-6, is DAGVTQSPTHLIKTRGQQVTLRCSPKSGHDTVSWYQQALGQGPQFIFQYYEEEERQRGNFPDRFSGHQFPNYSSELNVNALLLGDSALYLCASSLAAGSYNSPLHFGNGTRLTVT.

This clone was counted between two and nine times. CDR3 sequence: CASSLRDGDYGYTF. As DNA, the CDR3 is TGTGCCAGCAGCCTCCGGGACGGGGACTATGGCTACACCTTC. This sequence joins TRBV11-2 and TRBJ1-2; possibly TRBD1 for D (5 bases). Germline V gives CDR1 SGHAT, CDR2 FQNNGV. Trimming pared 5 bases from V and 3 bases from J, leaving 13 bases between. The CDR3 contains 14 residues.

The V and J genes are TRBV11-3 and TRBJ2-1; TRBD1 agrees at 9 bases. The CDR3 consists of 17 residues. Germline V lookup: CDR1 SGHNT, CDR2 YENEEA. Losses at the gene ends were 4 bases for V and 7 bases for J; bases not matched to a gene: 14. CDR3 in DNA: TGTGCCAGCAGCTCCCATCCTCCCGGGACAGGGATGAATGAGCAGTTCTTC. Translating gives CASSSHPPGTGMNEQFF.

The sample holds one count of this clone. The genes are TRBV5-1 and TRBJ1-1; D remains ambiguous. Germline CDR1 and CDR2: SGHRS and YFSETQ. The CDR3 runs to 14 residues. Trimming stripped 4 bases from V and 0 bases from J, with 10 bases between. The CDR3 loop is CASSHQDMNTEAFF. The CDR3 bases are TGCGCCAGCAGCCACCAGGATATGAACACTGAAGCTTTCTTT. Full variable domain (rest looked up from reference TRBV5-1 and TRBJ1-1): KAGVTQTPRYLIKTRGQQVTLSCSPISGHRSVSWYQQTPGQGLQFLFEYFSETQRNKGNFPGRFSGRQFSNSRSEMNVSTLELGDSALYLCASSHQDMNTEAFFGQGTRLTVV.

The rearrangement uses TRBV28 and TRBJ1-5, with 7 bases aligning to TRBD1. This CDR3 is built from 15 residues. CDR1 is MDHEN, CDR2 SYDVKM, per germline. V lost 6 bases, J lost 4 bases, and 9 bases stayed unmatched. CDR3 region: CASSENRGGNQPQHF. The DNA for the CDR3 is TGTGCCAGCAGCGAAAACAGGGGAGGTAATCAGCCCCAGCATTTT.

This chain connects TRBV28 to TRBJ2-7; D is unresolved. Germline-derived CDR1 and CDR2 are MDHEN and SYDVKM. The V end lost 9 bases, the J end lost 1 base, and 22 bases lay between the germline ends. CDR3 length: 16 residues. The CDR3 protein is CASPPSNGFRSYEQYF. CDR3 DNA sequence: TGTGCCAGTCCCCCTTCAAACGGGTTCCGATCCTACGAGCAGTACTTC.

The chain couples TRBV11-3 to TRBJ1-1; D is ambiguous. CDR1 SGHNT and CDR2 YENEEA come from the germline V gene. Trimming removed 5 bases at V and 3 bases at J, with 13 bases between. The CDR3 has 14 amino acids. CDR3 sequence reads: CASSLRAGDTEAFF. The CDR3 DNA sequence: TGTGCCAGCAGCCTTAGAGCTGGGGACACTGAAGCTTTCTTT.

The chain joins TRBV5-4 to TRBJ2-5, with 8 bases fitting TRBD1. CDR3 length equals 15 residues. The V and J ends lost 4 bases and 2 bases, in that order; junction bases with no gene match: 7. Germline V gene lookup returns CDR1 SGHNT and CDR2 YYREEE (reference sequence). The CDR3 here is CASSPRQGRQETQYF. The CDR3 nucleotides read TGTGCCAGCAGCCCAAGACAGGGGCGACAAGAGACCCAGTACTTC. The entire variable domain, with the rest obtained from reference TRBV5-4 and TRBJ2-5, is as follows: ETGVTQSPTHLIKTRGQQVTLRCSSQSGHNTVSWYQQALGQGPQFIFQYYREEENGRGNFPPRFSGLQFPNYSSELNVNALELDDSALYLCASSPRQGRQETQYFGPGTRLLVL.

The chain carries TRBV7-8 and TRBJ2-3; no reliable D call. CDR3 size: 12 residues. V gave up 5 bases and J gave up 5 bases, with 8 bases separating them. The germline V gene has CDR1 SGHVS and CDR2 FQNEAQ. Written as DNA, the CDR3 is TGTGCCAGCAGCCCCGCCTTAGATACGCAGTATTTT. It specifies CASSPALDTQYF.

The CDR3 nucleotides are TGTGCCAGCAGGGGGACAGTGAGCTCTGGGGCCAACGTCCTGACTTTC. Protein: CASRGTVSSGANVLTF. The gene calls are TRBV27 and TRBJ2-6, with 7 bases fitting TRBD1. The CDR3 spans 16 residues. The V gene's germline CDR1 is MNHEY and CDR2 SMNVEV (reference sequence). J lost 0 bases, V lost 6 bases, and 5 bases had no gene match.